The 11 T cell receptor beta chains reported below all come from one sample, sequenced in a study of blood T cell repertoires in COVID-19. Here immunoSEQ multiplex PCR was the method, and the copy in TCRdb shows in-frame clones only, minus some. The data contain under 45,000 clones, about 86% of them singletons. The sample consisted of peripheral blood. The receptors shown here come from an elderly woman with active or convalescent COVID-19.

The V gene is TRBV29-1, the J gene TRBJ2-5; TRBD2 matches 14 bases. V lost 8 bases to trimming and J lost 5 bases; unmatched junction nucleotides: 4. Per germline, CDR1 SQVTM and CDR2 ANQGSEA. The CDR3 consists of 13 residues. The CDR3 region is CSTRTSGGETQYF. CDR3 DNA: TGCAGCACGCGGACTAGCGGGGGGGAGACCCAGTACTTC.

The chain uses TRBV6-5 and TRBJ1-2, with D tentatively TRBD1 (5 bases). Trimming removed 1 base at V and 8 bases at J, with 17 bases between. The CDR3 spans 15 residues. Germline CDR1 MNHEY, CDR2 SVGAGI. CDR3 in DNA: TGTGCCAGCAGTTACTTTAAGTCCCGGGGGTACGGCTACACCTTC. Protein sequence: CASSYFKSRGYGYTF.

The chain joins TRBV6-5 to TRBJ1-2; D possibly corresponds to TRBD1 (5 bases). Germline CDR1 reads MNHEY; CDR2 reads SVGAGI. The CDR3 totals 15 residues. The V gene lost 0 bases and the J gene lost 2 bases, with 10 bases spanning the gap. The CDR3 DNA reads TGTGCCAGCAGTTACTCCCGCGGGGGGAACTATGGCTACACCTTC. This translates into CASSYSRGGNYGYTF.

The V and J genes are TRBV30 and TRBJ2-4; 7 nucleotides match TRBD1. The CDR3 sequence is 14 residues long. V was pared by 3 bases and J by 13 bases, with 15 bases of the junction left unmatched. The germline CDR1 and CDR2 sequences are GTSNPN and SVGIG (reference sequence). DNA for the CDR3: TGTGCCTGGAGCGTGGGCCTCCGGGACAGACTCCAGTACTTC. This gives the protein CAWSVGLRDRLQYF.

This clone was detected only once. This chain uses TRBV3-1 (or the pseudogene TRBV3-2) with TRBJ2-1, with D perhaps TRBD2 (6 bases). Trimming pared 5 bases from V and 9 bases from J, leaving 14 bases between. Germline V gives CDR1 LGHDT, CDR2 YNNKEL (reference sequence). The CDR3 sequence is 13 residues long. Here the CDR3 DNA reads TGTGCCAGCAGCAAGACTAGGAAGGGTGAGCAGTTCTTC. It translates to CASSKTRKGEQFF.

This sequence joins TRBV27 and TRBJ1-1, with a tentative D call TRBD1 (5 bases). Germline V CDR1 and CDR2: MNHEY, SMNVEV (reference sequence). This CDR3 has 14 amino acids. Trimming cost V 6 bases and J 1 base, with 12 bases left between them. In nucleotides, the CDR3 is TGTGCCAGCAGCCTCAGGGATACGAACACTGAAGCTTTCTTT. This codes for CASSLRDTNTEAFF.

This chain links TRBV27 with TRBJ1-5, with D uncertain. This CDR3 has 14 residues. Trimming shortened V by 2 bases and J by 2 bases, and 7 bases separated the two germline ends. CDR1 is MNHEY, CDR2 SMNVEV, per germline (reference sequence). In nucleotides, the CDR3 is TGTGCCAGCAGTTTAACAAGCGGCAATCAGCCCCAGCATTTT. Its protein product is CASSLTSGNQPQHF.

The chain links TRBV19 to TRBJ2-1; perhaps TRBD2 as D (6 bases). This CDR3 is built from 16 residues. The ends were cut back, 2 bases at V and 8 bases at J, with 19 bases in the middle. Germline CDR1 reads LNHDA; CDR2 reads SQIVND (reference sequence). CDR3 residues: CASSISDAGRGHEQFF. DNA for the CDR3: TGTGCCAGTAGTATATCGGACGCGGGACGGGGTCATGAGCAGTTCTTC.

Written as DNA, the CDR3 is TGTGCCAGCAGTTACTCTACGGTATCCCGTGAGCAGTTCTTC. Translation gives CASSYSTVSREQFF. The genes are TRBV6-5 and TRBJ2-1; D is undetermined. V was clipped by 0 bases and J by 9 bases, with 12 bases between them. The CDR3 consists of 14 residues. CDR1 is MNHEY and CDR2 is SVGAGI in the germline V gene.

CDR3 bases: TGCGCCAGCAGCCAAGATACTGGCGGGAGGGCCTCCGGGGCCAACGTCCTGACTTTC. Its translation is CASSQDTGGRASGANVLTF. The rearrangement joins TRBV4-3 to TRBJ2-6, with TRBD2 matching 9 bases. Trimming cost V 0 bases and J 4 bases; bases outside gene matches: 10. Germline V lookup: CDR1 LGHNA, CDR2 YSLEER. CDR3 size: 19 residues.

The CDR3 is CASSSWEQVRYGYTF. CDR3 coding DNA: TGTGCCAGTAGTTCCTGGGAACAGGTTCGCTATGGCTACACCTTC. The chain recombines TRBV19 with TRBJ1-2, with D maybe TRBD1 (5 bases). This CDR3 comprises 15 residues. CDR1 LNHDA and CDR2 SQIVND come from the germline V gene (reference sequence). Trimming stripped 5 bases from V and 4 bases from J, with 17 bases between.